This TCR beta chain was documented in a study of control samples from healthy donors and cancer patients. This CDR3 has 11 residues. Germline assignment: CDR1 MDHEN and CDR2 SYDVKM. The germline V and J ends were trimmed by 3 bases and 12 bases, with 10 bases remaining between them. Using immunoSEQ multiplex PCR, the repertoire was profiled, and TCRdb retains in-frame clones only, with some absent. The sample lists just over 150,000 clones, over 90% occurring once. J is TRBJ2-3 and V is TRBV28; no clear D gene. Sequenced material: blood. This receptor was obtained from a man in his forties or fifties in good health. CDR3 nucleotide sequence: TGTGCCAGCAGTTTGGTGGGGTATCAGTATTTT. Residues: CASSLVGYQYF.